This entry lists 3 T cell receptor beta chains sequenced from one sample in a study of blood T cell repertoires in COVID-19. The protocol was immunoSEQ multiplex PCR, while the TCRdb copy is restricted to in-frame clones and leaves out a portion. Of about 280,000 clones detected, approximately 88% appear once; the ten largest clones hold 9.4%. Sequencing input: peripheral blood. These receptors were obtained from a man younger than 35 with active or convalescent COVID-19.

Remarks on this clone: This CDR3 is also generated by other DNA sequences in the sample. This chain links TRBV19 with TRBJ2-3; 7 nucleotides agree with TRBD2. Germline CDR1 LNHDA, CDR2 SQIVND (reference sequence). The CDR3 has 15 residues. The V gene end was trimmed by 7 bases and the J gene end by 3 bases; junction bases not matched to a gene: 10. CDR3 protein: CASTPWGGGTDTQYF. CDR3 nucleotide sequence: TGTGCCAGTACTCCTTGGGGGGGTGGAACAGATACGCAGTATTTT.

CDR3 protein: CARSLESTSGVSSYNEQFF. The DNA for the CDR3 is TGTGCCAGAAGCTTGGAGTCGACTAGCGGGGTTAGCTCCTACAATGAGCAGTTCTTC. The chain uses TRBV5-3 and TRBJ2-1; 11 positions agree with TRBD2. TRBV5-3 is identified as an open reading frame with a role that is uncertain. Trimming took 0 bases from V and 0 from J; bases not matched to a gene: 8. The CDR3 totals 19 residues.

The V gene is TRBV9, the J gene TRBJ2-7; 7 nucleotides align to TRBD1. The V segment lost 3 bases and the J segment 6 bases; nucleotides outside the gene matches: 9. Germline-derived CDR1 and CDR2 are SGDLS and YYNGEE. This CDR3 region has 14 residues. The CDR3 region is CASSAEGARSEQYF. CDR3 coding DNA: TGTGCCAGCAGCGCTGAGGGGGCGCGGAGCGAGCAGTACTTC. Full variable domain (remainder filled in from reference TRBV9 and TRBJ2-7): DSGVTQTPKHLITATGQRVTLRCSPRSGDLSVYWYQQSLDQGLQFLIQYYNGEERAKGNILERFSAQQFPDLHSELNLSSLELGDSALYFCASSAEGARSEQYFGPGTRLTVT.